The 20 T cell receptor beta chains in this list originate from one sample, sequenced in a study of identical twins. TCRdb re-called the 5' RACE reads with MiXCR, one entry per CDR3 protein. The sample carries 1.5 million or so distinct CDR3 sequences, about 32% recorded once. What was sequenced was cord blood. The receptors stem from a newborn girl in good health.

The genes are TRBV13 and TRBJ2-3; tentative D call: TRBD2 (6 bases). This CDR3 comprises 17 residues. The V end was cut by 5 bases, the J end by 2 bases, with 20 bases between. In germline, CDR1 is PRHDT, CDR2 FYEKMQ (reference sequence). The CDR3 bases are TGTGCCAGCAGCCCAAAATCCGGACTATCCTTCACAGATACGCAGTATTTT. Protein product: CASSPKSGLSFTDTQYF.

The chain combines TRBV28 with TRBJ2-3, with TRBD2 matching over 7 bases. The CDR3 loop spans 15 amino acids. Germline V gene lookup returns CDR1 MDHEN and CDR2 SYDVKM. The V segment lost 2 bases and the J segment 10 bases; nucleotides outside the gene matches: 12. CDR3 in DNA: TGTGCCAGCAGTTTACCCCACGGACTAGGAAGGGCGCAGTATTTT. Its translation: CASSLPHGLGRAQYF. The entire variable domain, with the rest obtained from reference TRBV28 and TRBJ2-3, is as follows: DVKVTQSSRYLVKRTGEKVFLECVQDMDHENMFWYRQDPGLGLRLIYFSYDVKMKEKGDIPEGYSVSREKKERFSLILESASTNQTSMYLCASSLPHGLGRAQYFGPGTRLTVL.

The chain joins TRBV10-3 to TRBJ2-2; D perhaps matches TRBD2 (6 bases). V shed 6 bases and J shed 7 bases, with 18 bases lying between them. CDR1 is ENHRY, CDR2 SYGVKD, per germline. The CDR3 is 15 residues long. CDR3 coding DNA: TGTGCCATCAGCGAGGGACTCCGCGGACTCGGGGAGCTGTTTTTT. Amino acids: CAISEGLRGLGELFF.

V gene TRBV25-1 combines with J gene TRBJ2-1, with TRBD2 as a possible D gene (7 bases). Per the germline V gene, CDR1 is MGHDK and CDR2 is SYGVNS. The CDR3 covers 15 residues. V was cut by 2 bases and J by 3 bases, with 11 bases left in between. CDR3 DNA sequence: TGTGCCAGCAGTGAAGGAGGGGGGGGCTACAATGAGCAGTTCTTC. As protein: CASSEGGGGYNEQFF.

The rearrangement links TRBV11-2 to TRBJ2-1; D remains ambiguous. The J call may be wrong; the DNA end is better matched by TRBJ2-7. The CDR3 contains 15 residues. Germline values: CDR1 SGHAT, CDR2 FQNNGV. The CDR3 DNA sequence: TGTGCCAGCAGCGTTGGACGGCGTATCTACAATGAGCAGTACTTC. Translation: CASSVGRRIYNEQYF.

The V gene is TRBV19, the J gene TRBJ2-3, with D perhaps assigned TRBD1 or TRBD2 (6 bases each). Trimming left V 3 bases short and J 2 bases short, with 9 bases between. Germline-derived CDR1 and CDR2 are LNHDA and SQIVND (reference sequence). The CDR3 is 14 residues long. The CDR3 region has the DNA TGTGCCAGTAGTATCCGGGGGCCCACAGATACGCAGTATTTT. Its translation is CASSIRGPTDTQYF.

In this sample, this clonotype turned up a few times. The rearrangement joins TRBV29-1 to TRBJ2-1, with TRBD2 identical over 9 bases. Looked up from germline, CDR1 is SQVTM and CDR2 is ANQGSEA. The CDR3 contains 15 residues. Trimming took 2 bases from V and 6 from J; bases not matched to a gene: 8. The CDR3 DNA reads as TGCAGCGTTGAACGGGGCGGGAGGGTCCGCAATGAGCAGTTCTTC. Its translation: CSVERGGRVRNEQFF.

The chain has TRBV6-7 and TRBJ2-1; 9 bases are shared with TRBD1. TRBV6-7 is labeled an ORF, and its function is uncertain. The V and J ends lost 0 bases and 3 bases, in that order; junction bases with no gene match: 3. This CDR3 spans 16 amino acids. DNA of the CDR3: TGTGCCAGCAGTTACTCGTCGACAGGGGGCTACAATGAGCAGTTCTTC. It translates to CASSYSSTGGYNEQFF.

This clonotype occurred a few times. CDR3 in DNA: TGTGCCAGCAAAGAGGGCTACAATGAGCAGTTCTTC. Translating gives CASKEGYNEQFF. V gene TRBV28 combines with J gene TRBJ2-1, with D tentatively TRBD2 (5 bases). Germline assignment: CDR1 MDHEN and CDR2 SYDVKM. Deletions cut 7 bases from V and 3 bases from J, with 7 bases between. The CDR3 loop spans 12 amino acids.

The table lists this clonotype with a few counts. The chain joins TRBV15 to TRBJ2-5; D gene unclear. The J call may be wrong; the DNA end is better matched by TRBJ2-7. This CDR3 has 13 residues. Germline V gives CDR1 LNHNV, CDR2 YYDKDF (reference sequence). The CDR3 bases are TGTGCCACCAGCAGAAAGGTTCCCGACGAGCAGTACTTC. This encodes CATSRKVPDEQYF.

This clonotype has ten or more counts. In nucleotides, the CDR3 is TGTGCCATCAGTGAAGGGACAGGCCAAGAGACCCAGTACTTC. This encodes CAISEGTGQETQYF. This chain connects TRBV10-3 to TRBJ2-5, with 8 bases that match TRBD1. Trimming cost V 3 bases and J 1 base; bases outside gene matches: 1. The CDR3 is 14 residues long. The V gene's germline CDR1 is ENHRY and CDR2 SYGVKD.

This rearrangement joins TRBV13 to TRBJ2-7; possible D gene TRBD2, 5 bases. Trimming removed 4 bases from V and 2 bases from J, with 15 bases in between. The CDR3 loop spans 15 amino acids. Per the germline V gene, CDR1 is PRHDT and CDR2 is FYEKMQ (reference sequence). CDR3 DNA: TGTGCCAGCAGCTCCCGGACTCCGATTCCCTACGAGCAGTACTTC. Amino acids: CASSSRTPIPYEQYF.

This clonotype has only a few counts. The chain is built from TRBV7-9 and TRBJ2-7; no clear D. V was trimmed by 7 bases and J by 4 bases, leaving 17 bases between them. The CDR3 contains 14 residues. Germline values: CDR1 SEHNR, CDR2 FQNEAQ (reference sequence). CDR3 sequence: CASTPFLHGYEQYF. The CDR3 bases are TGTGCCAGCACCCCTTTCCTTCACGGGTACGAGCAGTACTTC.

This clonotype has more than one count but fewer than ten. The chain joins TRBV20-1 to TRBJ2-2, with D possibly called TRBD1 or TRBD2 (5 bases each). The V gene lost 3 bases and the J gene lost 4 bases, with 6 bases spanning the gap. The germline V gene encodes CDR1 DFQATT and CDR2 SNEGSKA (reference sequence). CDR3 length: 12 amino acids. CDR3 sequence reads: CSASGTTGELFF. CDR3 in DNA: TGCAGTGCTAGCGGGACCACCGGGGAGCTGTTTTTT.

This clonotype was seen a handful of times. The rearrangement joins TRBV7-2 to TRBJ2-1, with TRBD2 identical over 9 bases. Germline lookup yields CDR1 SGHTA and CDR2 FQGNSA. This CDR3 region has 14 residues. V dropped 7 bases and J dropped 6; count of bases not matched to a gene: 7. CDR3 nucleotides: TGTGCCAGCACTAAGACTAGCGGTGTCAATGAGCAGTTCTTC. Amino acids: CASTKTSGVNEQFF.

The chain is built from TRBV18 and TRBJ2-1, with D perhaps given as TRBD1 or TRBD2 (5 bases each). Germline values: CDR1 KGHSH, CDR2 LQKENI. This CDR3 is built from 15 residues. V lost 7 bases to trimming and J lost 3 bases, with 16 bases between them. CDR3 coding DNA: TGTGCCAGCTTCATAGTCGGGGCCAGCTACAATGAGCAGTTCTTC. Translation: CASFIVGASYNEQFF.

The chain has TRBV7-6 and TRBJ2-3, with TRBD2 identical over 10 bases. With 1 base clipped from V and 8 bases from J, the junction kept 9 bases outside the gene matches. The germline V gene has CDR1 SGHVS and CDR2 FNYEAQ. The CDR3 length is 16 residues. CDR3 in DNA: TGTGCCAGCAGCTTAGAACGGACTAGCGGTGCGGGTACGCAGTATTTT. Its protein product is CASSLERTSGAGTQYF.

The J gene is TRBJ2-1, the V gene TRBV11-2, with D hard to call. The length of the CDR3 is 11 residues. Germline lookup yields CDR1 SGHAT and CDR2 FQNNGV. V shed 5 bases and J shed 10 bases, with 9 bases lying between them. DNA for the CDR3: TGTGCCAGCAGCCCGAACCGCGAGCAGTTCTTC. Translation: CASSPNREQFF.

This clonotype was detected ten times or more. The rearrangement joins TRBV12-3 or TRBV12-4 to TRBJ1-4; D not certain. There are 12 residues in the CDR3. Trimming removed 6 bases from V and 0 bases from J, with 2 bases in between. The CDR3 DNA follows: TGTGCCAGCAGGGCAACTAATGAAAAACTGTTTTTT. Translated: CASRATNEKLFF.

This clonotype was observed a single time. Its ends do not fully match the called genes, so a read error is possible. The rearrangement links TRBV11-2 to TRBJ1-2, with 8 bases aligning to TRBD1. Germline assignment: CDR1 SGHAT and CDR2 FQNNGV. The CDR3 totals 15 residues. The CDR3 loop is CASGLGRGPNYGYTF. CDR3 coding DNA: TGTGCCAGCGGCTTAGGCAGGGGGCCTAACTATGGCTACACCTTC.